This T cell receptor (beta chain) was documented in a study of T cell changes during pregnancy in multiple sclerosis. The protocol was immunoSEQ multiplex PCR, while the TCRdb copy is restricted to in-frame clones and leaves out a portion. The sample carries about 45,000 clones, around 96% recorded once. This receptor was taken from a female donor with multiple sclerosis, enrolled in a pregnancy study. This specimen was peripheral blood, taken in the second trimester of pregnancy.

CDR3 region: CASSTGTGGSSYNEQFF. The CDR3, as DNA: TGTGCCAGCAGCACCGGGACAGGGGGAAGCTCCTACAATGAGCAGTTCTTC. This chain connects TRBV9 to TRBJ2-1, with TRBD1 matching over 11 bases. Trimming at V came to 4 bases and at J to 0 bases, leaving 6 bases not matched to a gene. From germline, CDR1 is SGDLS and CDR2 YYNGEE. The CDR3 is 17 residues long.